This T cell receptor (beta chain) was observed in a study of PD-L1 blockade in urothelial cancer. Background on the study: Atezolizumab, begun by patients around 2014, was given at 1,200 mg intravenously every 3 weeks.

This CDR3 spans 14 amino acids. CDR1 KGHSH and CDR2 LQKENI come from the germline V gene. The V gene end was trimmed by 1 base and the J gene end by 9 bases; junction bases not matched to a gene: 6. The sample's time point: peripheral blood 6 weeks after treatment start. Generated by immunoSEQ multiplex PCR, the TCRdb table keeps only in-frame clones and is missing some. The sample holds about 50,000 clones, approximately 80% seen once. Sequencing used PBMCs, obtained around atezolizumab (anti-PD-L1) treatment. This TCR derives from a man aged 70-80 years with urothelial cancer. The rearrangement joins TRBV18 to TRBJ2-4; 7 bases line up with TRBD1. The DNA for the CDR3 is TGTGCCAGCTCACCACAGGGGGCTGATCGCATTCAGTACTTC. It yields the protein CASSPQGADRIQYF.